This T cell receptor beta chain was observed in a study of T cell clonality in common variable immunodeficiency. Study conclusions and caveats: Common variable immunodeficiency TCR beta sequences reportedly had fewer deletions and N-nucleotide insertions. CVID subjects shared fewer TCRbeta clones than healthy controls did. T cell subpopulation sequencing would be needed to explain CVID clonality.

Trimming cost V 6 bases and J 3 bases, with 9 bases left between them. The CDR3 covers 12 residues. In germline, CDR1 is MNHEY, CDR2 SVGEGT. The method was immunoSEQ multiplex PCR; TCRdb's version includes in-frame clones alone and lacks a portion of them. The table lists more than 9,000 clones, with no singletons. CVID subjects were neither ill nor on immunomodulatory or immunosuppressive medication at sampling. Heparinized whole blood, 5 to 8 ml, came from each donor. This clone was found a few times. Its antigen is currently unknown. The CDR3 end is not reached by the read, which stops 3 residues before it; the germline J gene fills it in.

The material sequenced was peripheral blood mononuclear cells. The chain recombines TRBV6-2 or TRBV6-3 with TRBJ2-7, with D maybe TRBD2 (6 bases). The sequence came from a human donor with common variable immunodeficiency. CDR3: CASRGGNYEQYF. CDR3 DNA (partial): TGTGCCAGCAGGGGCGGGAACTACGAG.